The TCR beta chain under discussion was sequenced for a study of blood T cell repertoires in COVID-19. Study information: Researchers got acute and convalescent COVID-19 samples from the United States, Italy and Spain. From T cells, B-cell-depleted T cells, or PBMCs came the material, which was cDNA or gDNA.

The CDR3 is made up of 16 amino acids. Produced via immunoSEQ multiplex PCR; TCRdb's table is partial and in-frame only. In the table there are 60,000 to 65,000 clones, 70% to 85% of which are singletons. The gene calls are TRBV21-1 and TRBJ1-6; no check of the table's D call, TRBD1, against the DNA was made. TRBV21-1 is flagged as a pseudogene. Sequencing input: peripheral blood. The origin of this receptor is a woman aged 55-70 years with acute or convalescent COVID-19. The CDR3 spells CASSKDMGTGCSPLHF. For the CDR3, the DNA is TGTGCCAGCAGCAAAGACATGGGGACAGGGTGTTCACCCCTCCACTTT.